The 5 T cell receptor beta chains below all came from one sample that was sequenced in a study of technical replicates of blood from a handful of donors. The assay was immunoSEQ multiplex PCR, and TCRdb's table has in-frame clones only and misses some. The sample holds 11,000 to 15,000 clones, roughly 80% seen once. The specimen sequenced was PBMCs. These receptors all stem from a human donor in good health.

This sequence joins TRBV18 and TRBJ1-3; D is unresolved. The V end lost 2 bases, the J end lost 7 bases, and 3 bases lay between the germline ends. This CDR3 has 11 residues. Germline V gene data show CDR1 as KGHSH and CDR2 as LQKENI. Here the CDR3 reads CASSPSNTIYF. In DNA, the CDR3 is TGTGCCAGCTCACCATCTAACACCATATATTTT.

V usage is TRBV10-3 and J usage is TRBJ2-5, with D possibly TRBD2 on 5 matching bases. V lost 3 bases and J 5 bases, leaving 16 bases between the germline ends. Germline V gives CDR1 ENHRY, CDR2 SYGVKD. The CDR3 is 15 amino acids. CDR3 sequence reads: CAISDSRGPGETQYF. CDR3 sequence (DNA): TGTGCCATCAGTGATTCCCGCGGGCCCGGGGAGACCCAGTACTTC.

The chain is built from TRBV6-6 and TRBJ1-1; D is possibly TRBD1 (6 bases). CDR3 length equals 14 residues. Germline CDR1 is MNHNY and CDR2 is SVGAGI (reference sequence). The V gene lost 6 bases and the J gene lost 0 bases, with 11 bases spanning the gap. The CDR3 DNA reads as TGTGCCAGCAGGCTTCAGGGGCTGAACACTGAAGCTTTCTTT. Protein sequence: CASRLQGLNTEAFF.

This clone has a handful of counts. The rearrangement links TRBV7-9 to TRBJ2-1, with D maybe TRBD2 (6 bases). Per the germline V gene, CDR1 is SEHNR and CDR2 is FQNEAQ (reference sequence). V shed 5 bases and J shed 9 bases, with 11 bases lying between them. The CDR3 spans 12 residues. For the CDR3, the DNA is TGTGCCAGCAGCCTGTTGGGGGGTGAGCAGTTCTTC. As protein: CASSLLGGEQFF.

This clone was counted a single time. This chain connects TRBV28 to TRBJ1-1, with D unclear. Between the trimmed V and J ends, which lost 6 bases and 6 bases, there was a span of 11 bases. The CDR3 extends over 12 amino acids. Germline loops: CDR1 MDHEN, CDR2 SYDVKM. CDR3 region: CASRSPRAEAFF. Written as DNA, the CDR3 is TGTGCCAGCAGGTCTCCGAGGGCTGAAGCTTTCTTT.